This T cell receptor (beta chain) was captured in a study of neurological immune-mediated disorders (dated by TCRdb to the late 2010s). About the study as a whole: Among the approximately 34 multiple sclerosis patients, 31 had relapsing-remitting MS and 3 had secondary progressive MS. The cohort included approximately 70 subjects: 14 with HAM/TSP, some 35 with multiple sclerosis, and about 20 healthy controls. Peripheral blood TCR-beta repertoires from HTLV-I-associated myelopathy (HAM/TSP) patients, multiple sclerosis patients and healthy controls were compared by UMI-based sequencing. Longitudinal HAM/TSP and healthy donors were sampled at 3 time-points each (about 3-40 month intervals). Longitudinal samples, technical triplicates and paired sorted CD4+ and CD8+ T-cell subsets, alongside PBMC samples, were included among the approximately 99 TCR-beta libraries. Overall study outcomes, separate from this receptor: Across subjects, expanded clones never shared an identical CDR3 amino acid sequence, which suggests that the TCR-beta repertoires in every group were private. The highest TCR clonal expansion was observed in HAM/TSP patients, whereas the lowest was observed in MS patients, even when compared with healthy controls. No clinical or MRI features were associated with the MS cluster, and the authors said that larger cohorts are needed. In a phylogenetic analysis, the repertoires of 18 out of 34 MS patients fell into a single cluster of related CDR3 sequences, pointing to a possible signature at the repertoire level.

In its sample, this clonotype was seen many times. There is no known antigen for this receptor. At one end, the junction sequence differs from germline, possibly due to a read error. CDR3 length: 13 amino acids, cysteine to phenylalanine. The only DNA kept is the CDR3, 39 bases in frame from the first base. CDR1 and CDR2 (SSHAT, FNYEAQ) derive from the germline V gene (reference sequence). The time point label of this sample denotes: longitudinal time-point 3. For the unsorted PBMC libraries, 2 million PBMCs were stored in RNAlater at -80 degrees C until RNA extraction and were used to generate the libraries. Multiple sclerosis patients were enrolled in a US clinical protocol under which disease progression was evaluated by magnetic resonance imaging. Peripheral blood was subjected to Ficoll-Hypaque density gradient centrifugation to isolate PBMCs, which were then cryopreserved in liquid nitrogen.

cDNA was synthesized by template-switch 5'RACE using a primer with a 10-nucleotide random unique molecular identifier that tagged each TCR transcript. Each sequencing run produced over 170 million TCR-beta sequences covering 15-18 subjects. The RNeasy kit was used to extract total RNA. The KAPA Real-time Library Amplification kit was used to amplify TCR-beta VDJ regions with primers for the TCR constant region and the 5'RACE anchor. A first PCR added sample indexes and Illumina adaptors, and a second PCR then raised library yield. After purification with Ampure beads, the TCR product of roughly 650 bp was size-selected on a 2% E-gel SizeSelection system. Before pooling, libraries had their quality checked on a Bioanalyzer, their concentration measured with Qubit, and their quantity determined with the Kapa Library Quantification kit. An Illumina HiSeq 2500 sequenced the libraries paired-end 2 x 150 bp. To increase sequence diversity, roughly 24-32% phiX was spiked into each library pool. In the original analysis: Quality-filtered reads were processed with the UMI-based MiGEC pipeline, and over 75% of raw TCR sequences were removed by the MiGEC pipeline during error correction. VDJ genes were aligned to IMGT germline references, and each clonotype was defined by a unique CDR3 amino acid sequence together with V-J genes. VDJtools evaluated clonal expansion, Shannon diversity and CDR3 relatedness (CalcPairwiseDistances, ClusterSamples); CLCbio workbench built phylogenetic trees. Clones with at least 8 unique UMIs were defined as expanded, with this threshold being based on coefficient-of-variation modelling across technical triplicates. The public reads were reanalyzed by TCRdb: fastp trimming at Q25, MiXCR alignment, in-frame beta chains only. CDR3 protein sequences are deduplicated, and each keeps its most common genes and DNA. TCRdb, not the authors, supplied the V and J calls. The sample profile shows under 100,000 distinct CDR3 sequences; roughly 4.5% of them were found once. The ten biggest clones cover 5% to 6% of the sample.

The chain was built from TRBV7-7 and TRBJ2-3, with the D gene possibly TRBD1 or TRBD2, each one fitting 5 bases. Material: PBMCs. This clonotype originated in a woman between 55 and 75 years old with multiple sclerosis. The CDR3 amino acid sequence is: CASSLGERDTQYF. The nucleotide sequence reads TGTGCTAGCAGCTTGGGGGAGAGAGATACGCAGTATTTT. Joined to the reference TRBV7-7 and TRBJ2-3 proteins, this CDR3 gives the full variable domain: GAGVSQSPRYKVTKRGQDVTLRCDPISSHATLYWYQQALGQGPEFLTYFNYEAQPDKSGLPSDRFSAERPEGSISTLTIQRTEQRDSAMYRCASSLGERDTQYFGPGTRLTVL.